This T cell receptor (beta chain) came from a study of vaccination and CD4 T cells after COVID-19. On the study more broadly: Blood was drawn a median roughly 79 days post second dose, range 14 to 241.

General study findings and limits: Vaccine-specific clones in convalescent patients were spike mono-reactive in 304 of 307 cases.

V was clipped by 5 bases and J by 5 bases, with 13 bases between them. Per the germline V gene, CDR1 is SGHTA and CDR2 is FQGNSA. This CDR3 region has 13 residues. The Oncomine TCR Beta short-read assay was applied to DNA of cultured CD4+ T cells. TCRdb re-analysed the PCR reads in MiXCR, keeping a single row per CDR3 protein. The repertoire has 12,000 or so distinct CDR3 sequences, roughly two thirds of them found once; the top ten carry around 15%. A remark on this clonotype: As yet, its antigen is unknown.

Specified treatment: approximately nine-day PBMC culture with coronavirus spike peptide pools or control peptides (ViraFEST assay). ViraFEST relied on peptide pools to expand antigen-specific T cells; the TCRs were sequenced afterward. Sequencing was performed on CD4+ T cells from blood, cultured in vitro. This receptor was taken from a human donor who had recovered from COVID-19. The chain links TRBV7-2 to TRBJ2-7; D unclear. The CDR3 region has the DNA TGTGCCAGCAGCAGGGTGGGAACGAACGAGCAGTACTTC. This encodes CASSRVGTNEQYF.